Sequencing of this TCR beta chain was carried out in a study of blood T cells in healthy people across ages. Broader study findings: Older age coincided with a roughly linear decline in TCR beta diversity per million T cells. Reliance upon unsorted PBMCs precluded definitive naive versus antigen-experienced comparison.

Through a sample-barcoded 5' primer and a J-beta primer mix, a second PCR was run for roughly 6 to 11 cycles. TCRdb re-called the 5' RACE reads through MiXCR, storing one row per CDR3 protein. The repertoire holds about 1.8 million distinct CDR3 sequences, with 49% as singletons. V lost 6 bases, J lost 13 bases, and 20 bases stayed unmatched. This CDR3 has 15 amino acids. Looked up from germline, CDR1 is DFQATT and CDR2 is SNEGSKA (reference sequence). As regards this clonotype: No antigen is known for it.

The sequence was collected from a woman aged 40 to 50 in good health. Sequenced material: blood. The chain carries TRBV20-1 and TRBJ2-1; TRBD2 matches 8 bases. CDR3 in amino acids: CSALGSGGSSETQFF. The CDR3 DNA follows: TGCAGTGCCCTCGGGAGCGGGGGCTCCTCGGAGACCCAGTTCTTC.